These 20 T cell receptor beta chains were sequenced from one sample in a study of beta chain features in type 1 diabetes. Study findings and constraints: Shorter TCRB CDR3s, moderately but significantly so, marked every one of the four CD4+ subsets in Type 1 diabetes patients.

Their antigen targets remain unknown. All of the isolated RNA was reverse transcribed, so expressed TCRB transcripts were sequenced. Profiled with immunoSEQ multiplex PCR; TCRdb holds only in-frame clones, not every one. The data hold a few hundred thousand clones, with around 14% observed a single time. The sequencing sample was made of naive CD4+ T cells from blood. The receptors stem from a man aged 30 to 39 with type 1 diabetes.

The chain couples TRBV5-1 to TRBJ2-1; 10 bases line up with TRBD1. The CDR3 sequence is 14 residues long. Losses at the gene ends were 6 bases for V and 5 bases for J; bases not matched to a gene: 5. The germline gives CDR1 SGHRS, CDR2 YFSETQ. The CDR3 DNA follows: TGCGCCAGCAAGGCGGGGACAGGGGACAATGAGCAGTTCTTC. Translated: CASKAGTGDNEQFF.

This clone has just a few counts. The same CDR3 arises from other DNA sequences in this sample as well. The V and J genes are TRBV5-1 and TRBJ2-5; 8 bases agree with TRBD1. J lost 1 base, V lost 4 bases, and 3 bases had no gene match. The CDR3 loop spans 14 amino acids. Per the germline V gene, CDR1 is SGHRS and CDR2 is YFSETQ. CDR3 bases: TGCGCCAGCAGCCTCGGACAGGGCCAAGAGACCCAGTACTTC. It encodes CASSLGQGQETQYF.

This chain uses TRBV19 with TRBJ2-3, with D possibly TRBD2 on 7 matching bases. V lost 3 bases to trimming and J lost 6 bases, with 10 bases between them. The CDR3 has 13 residues. Germline V lookup: CDR1 LNHDA, CDR2 SQIVND (reference sequence). CDR3 sequence reads: CASSMAGADTQYF. CDR3 nucleotide sequence: TGTGCCAGTAGTATGGCGGGGGCCGATACGCAGTATTTT.

This clone was seen a handful of times. The rearrangement links TRBV28 to TRBJ2-1, with a tentative D call TRBD1 (5 bases). Trimming pared 3 bases from V and 5 bases from J, leaving 11 bases between. Germline V gene sequence: CDR1 MDHEN, CDR2 SYDVKM. The length of the CDR3 is 14 residues. CDR3 sequence: CASSLPGRHNEQFF. CDR3 in DNA: TGTGCCAGCAGTTTGCCAGGGCGACACAATGAGCAGTTCTTC.

The rearrangement joins TRBV7-2 to TRBJ2-3; perhaps TRBD2 as D (6 bases). V gave up 5 bases and J gave up 0 bases, with 9 bases separating them. CDR1 and CDR2 from the germline V gene are SGHTA and FQGNSA. The CDR3 extends over 14 amino acids. CDR3: CASSPGLSTDTQYF. The CDR3, as DNA: TGTGCCAGCAGCCCGGGACTTAGCACAGATACGCAGTATTTT.

The genes are TRBV29-1 and TRBJ1-1; TRBD1 agrees at 8 bases. The CDR3 consists of 12 residues. Germline V gives CDR1 SQVTM, CDR2 ANQGSEA. The V segment lost 5 bases and the J segment 4 bases; nucleotides outside the gene matches: 3. The CDR3: CSVRQGSTEAFF. CDR3 bases: TGCAGCGTTAGACAGGGGAGCACTGAAGCTTTCTTT.

This clone occurred a few times. The rearrangement uses TRBV5-4 and TRBJ1-1; tentatively, D is TRBD1 (6 bases). Per the germline V gene, CDR1 is SGHNT and CDR2 is YYREEE (reference sequence). With 2 bases removed from V and 1 base from J, the gap between germline ends came to 21 bases. The CDR3 spans 18 residues. CDR3 nucleotides: TGTGCCAGCAGCTTTCTTCAGGGGTGGGTCCCGGGGAACACTGAAGCTTTCTTT. Its translation is CASSFLQGWVPGNTEAFF.

The CDR3 loop reads CASSSVGGVRRELFF. The CDR3 DNA reads as TGTGCCAGCAGCTCTGTGGGGGGGGTCCGCCGGGAGCTGTTTTTT. The chain uses TRBV27 and TRBJ2-2, with TRBD2 matching over 7 bases. J was trimmed by 9 bases and V by 6 bases; bases with no gene match: 13. The CDR3 length is 15 residues. Looked up from germline, CDR1 is MNHEY and CDR2 is SMNVEV (reference sequence).

This clone came up a few times. Other DNA sequences in this specimen translate into the identical CDR3. The rearrangement joins TRBV18 to TRBJ2-7; D may be TRBD1 (6 bases). Germline V gene lookup returns CDR1 KGHSH and CDR2 LQKENI. V lost 3 bases and J lost 2, with 8 bases in between. This CDR3 region has 13 residues. CDR3 residues: CASSPGTTYEQYF. DNA for the CDR3: TGTGCCAGCTCACCCGGGACAACCTACGAGCAGTACTTC.

This clone was seen a handful of times. This sequence joins TRBV2 and TRBJ1-1; 11 bases are a match to TRBD1. V was pared by 6 bases and J by 1 base, with 4 bases of the junction left unmatched. The CDR3 totals 15 residues. Germline-derived CDR1 and CDR2 are SNHLY and FYNNEI. The CDR3 sequence: CASRGTGGKNTEAFF. Here the CDR3 DNA reads TGTGCCAGCAGGGGGACAGGGGGGAAGAACACTGAAGCTTTCTTT.

The gene calls are TRBV7-9 and TRBJ2-5, with D possibly matching TRBD2 (6 bases). Trimming shortened V by 2 bases and J by 2 bases, and 18 bases separated the two germline ends. The germline V gene encodes CDR1 SEHNR and CDR2 FQNEAQ (reference sequence). This CDR3 spans 17 amino acids. CDR3 residues: CASSLFLRGLPQETQYF. The CDR3 DNA reads TGTGCCAGCAGCTTATTCTTAAGGGGACTGCCTCAAGAGACCCAGTACTTC. Full variable domain (missing parts from reference TRBV7-9 and TRBJ2-5): DTGVSQNPRHKITKRGQNVTFRCDPISEHNRLYWYRQTLGQGPEFLTYFQNEAQLEKSRLLSDRFSAERPKGSFSTLEIQRTEQGDSAMYLCASSLFLRGLPQETQYFGPGTRLLVL.

This clone occurred a few times. The V gene is TRBV7-9, the J gene TRBJ1-4; D unresolved. This CDR3 region has 16 residues. Trimming pared 0 bases from V and 7 bases from J, leaving 15 bases between. From germline, CDR1 is SEHNR and CDR2 FQNEAQ (reference sequence). The CDR3 loop reads CASSLATGKAGEKLFF. For the CDR3, the DNA is TGTGCCAGCAGCTTAGCGACGGGTAAAGCTGGTGAAAAACTGTTTTTT.

This sequence joins TRBV7-2 and TRBJ2-2, with 11 bases matching TRBD2. The CDR3 covers 16 residues. Germline CDR1 reads SGHTA; CDR2 reads FQGNSA. The V and J ends lost 1 base and 6 bases, in that order; junction bases with no gene match: 4. CDR3 bases: TGTGCCAGCAGCTTAGATCTTAGCGGGAGGGCCGGGGAGCTGTTTTTT. Its protein product is CASSLDLSGRAGELFF. Looking up the rest from reference TRBV7-2 and TRBJ2-2 gives the full variable domain: GAGVSQSPSNKVTEKGKDVELRCDPISGHTALYWYRQSLGQGLEFLIYFQGNSAPDKSGLPSDRFSAERTGGSVSTLTIQRTQQEDSAVYLCASSLDLSGRAGELFFGEGSRLTVL.

This clone was seen more than once but under ten times. The same CDR3 is also encoded by other DNA sequences in this sample. The rearrangement links TRBV18 to TRBJ1-1; TRBD1 agrees at 8 bases. This CDR3 contains 14 residues. After removal of 3 bases from V and 1 base from J, the junction contained 1 base not matched to a gene. Germline CDR1 and CDR2: KGHSH and LQKENI. The CDR3 region has the DNA TGTGCCAGCTCACCGGGACAGGAGAACACTGAAGCTTTCTTT. The encoded protein is CASSPGQENTEAFF.

V is TRBV5-4 and J is TRBJ2-7; D is uncertain. CDR3 length: 14 amino acids. Trimming cost V 1 base and J 2 bases, with 10 bases left between them. CDR1 and CDR2 from the germline V gene are SGHNT and YYREEE (reference sequence). CDR3 in amino acids: CASSLQVTPYEQYF. The DNA for the CDR3 is TGTGCCAGCAGCTTGCAAGTGACACCCTACGAGCAGTACTTC.

V usage is TRBV6-1 and J usage is TRBJ1-1; D is unresolved. Trimming removed 1 base at V and 1 base at J, with 10 bases between. CDR3 size: 15 residues. Germline CDR1 and CDR2: MNHNS and SASEGT. The CDR3 nucleotides read TGTGCCAGCAGTGAAGTGGACTCCGGGAACACTGAAGCTTTCTTT. Amino acids: CASSEVDSGNTEAFF.

The table lists this clone with a few counts. This rearrangement joins TRBV30 to TRBJ2-1, with 11 bases that match TRBD2. Germline V lookup: CDR1 GTSNPN, CDR2 SVGIG (reference sequence). This CDR3 is 15 amino acids long. J gave up 4 bases and V 1 base, and 3 bases lay outside the gene matches. CDR3 coding DNA: TGTGCCTGGAGTGCCGGGACTAGCGGTTACAATGAGCAGTTCTTC. Protein product: CAWSAGTSGYNEQFF. Together with reference TRBV30 and TRBJ2-1, the CDR3 gives the full variable domain: SQTIHQWPATLVQPVGSPLSLECTVEGTSNPNLYWYRQAAGRGLQLLFYSVGIGQISSEVPQNLSASRPQDRQFILSSKKLLLSDSGFYLCAWSAGTSGYNEQFFGPGTRLTVL.

The DNA of the CDR3 is TGTGCCAGCAGCTTAGCATCAGACAGAGAGGAGCAGTACTTC. It is translated as CASSLASDREEQYF. The V call is TRBV7-9, the J call TRBJ2-7; tentatively, D is TRBD1 (5 bases). The CDR3 runs to 14 residues. Per the germline V gene, CDR1 is SEHNR and CDR2 is FQNEAQ (reference sequence). V lost 0 bases, J lost 7 bases, and 13 bases lay in between.

This clone turned up a few times. The rearrangement links TRBV4-2 to TRBJ2-1; maybe TRBD1 (6 bases). Deletions cut 1 base from V and 3 bases from J, with 13 bases between. The CDR3 has 16 amino acids. Germline assignment: CDR1 LGHNA and CDR2 YNFKEQ. The CDR3 region has the DNA TGTGCCAGCAGCCAAGCACAGGGCAGCCTCTACAATGAGCAGTTCTTC. Translation gives CASSQAQGSLYNEQFF.

The rearrangement joins TRBV15 to TRBJ1-4; D remains ambiguous. The V gene lost 0 bases and the J gene lost 8 bases, with 10 bases spanning the gap. CDR1 is LNHNV and CDR2 is YYDKDF in the germline V gene (reference sequence). The CDR3 spans 14 residues. The CDR3 here is CATSREGGEEKLFF. CDR3 DNA sequence: TGTGCCACCAGCAGAGAGGGAGGAGAGGAAAAACTGTTTTTT.